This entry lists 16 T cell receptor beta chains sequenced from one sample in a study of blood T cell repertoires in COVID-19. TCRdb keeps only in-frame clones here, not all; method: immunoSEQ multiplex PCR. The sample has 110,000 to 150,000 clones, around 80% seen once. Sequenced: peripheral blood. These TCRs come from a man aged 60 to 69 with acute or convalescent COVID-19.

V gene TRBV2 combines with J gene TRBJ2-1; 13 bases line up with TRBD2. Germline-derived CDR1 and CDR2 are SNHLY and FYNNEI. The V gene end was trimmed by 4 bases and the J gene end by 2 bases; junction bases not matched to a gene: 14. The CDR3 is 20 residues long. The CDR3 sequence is CASSAPPGTSGVRTYNEQFF. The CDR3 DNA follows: TGTGCCAGCAGTGCCCCGCCGGGGACTAGCGGGGTACGCACCTACAATGAGCAGTTCTTC.

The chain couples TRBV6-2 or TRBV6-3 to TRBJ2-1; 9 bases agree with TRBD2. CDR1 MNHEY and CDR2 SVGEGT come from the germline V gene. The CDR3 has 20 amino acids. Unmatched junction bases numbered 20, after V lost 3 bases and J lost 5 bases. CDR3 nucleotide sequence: TGTGCCAGCAGTTATCCCACGTGGGCTAGCGGGACGAACTCTGACAATGAGCAGTTCTTC. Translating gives CASSYPTWASGTNSDNEQFF.

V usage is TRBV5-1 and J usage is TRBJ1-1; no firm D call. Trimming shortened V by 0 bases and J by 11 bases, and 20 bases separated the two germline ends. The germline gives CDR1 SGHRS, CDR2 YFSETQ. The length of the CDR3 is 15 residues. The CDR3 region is CASSLGLRQVSKAFF. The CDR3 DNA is TGCGCCAGCAGCTTGGGTCTCAGGCAAGTTTCAAAGGCTTTCTTT.

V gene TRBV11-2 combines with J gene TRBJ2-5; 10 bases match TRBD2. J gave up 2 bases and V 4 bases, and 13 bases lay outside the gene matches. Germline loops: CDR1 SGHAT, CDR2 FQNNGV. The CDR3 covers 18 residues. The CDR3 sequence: CASSSGLSAGGVQETQYF. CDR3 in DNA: TGTGCCAGCAGCTCAGGGCTCTCAGCGGGAGGGGTTCAAGAGACCCAGTACTTC.

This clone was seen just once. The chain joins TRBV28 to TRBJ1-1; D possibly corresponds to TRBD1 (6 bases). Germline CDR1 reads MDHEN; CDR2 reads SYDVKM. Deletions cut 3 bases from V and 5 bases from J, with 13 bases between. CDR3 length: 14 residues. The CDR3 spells CASSLGGLWTEAFF. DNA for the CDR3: TGTGCCAGCAGTTTGGGGGGGCTTTGGACTGAAGCTTTCTTT. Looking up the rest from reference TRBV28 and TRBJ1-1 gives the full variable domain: DVKVTQSSRYLVKRTGEKVFLECVQDMDHENMFWYRQDPGLGLRLIYFSYDVKMKEKGDIPEGYSVSREKKERFSLILESASTNQTSMYLCASSLGGLWTEAFFGQGTRLTVV.

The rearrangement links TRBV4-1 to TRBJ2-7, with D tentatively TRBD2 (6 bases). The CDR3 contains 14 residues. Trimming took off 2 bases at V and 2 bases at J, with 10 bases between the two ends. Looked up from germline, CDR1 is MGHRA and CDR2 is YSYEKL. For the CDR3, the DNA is TGCGCCAGCAGCCAAAGCAGCGGGCCCTACGAGCAGTACTTC. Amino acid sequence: CASSQSSGPYEQYF.

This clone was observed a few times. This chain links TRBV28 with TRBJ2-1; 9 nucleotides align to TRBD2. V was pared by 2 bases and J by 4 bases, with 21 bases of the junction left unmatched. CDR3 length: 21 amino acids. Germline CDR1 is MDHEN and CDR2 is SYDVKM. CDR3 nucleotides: TGTGCCAGCAGTTTAAGTTCGGGCGGGAGGGTCCACAACGTAAAATACAATGAGCAGTTCTTC. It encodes CASSLSSGGRVHNVKYNEQFF.

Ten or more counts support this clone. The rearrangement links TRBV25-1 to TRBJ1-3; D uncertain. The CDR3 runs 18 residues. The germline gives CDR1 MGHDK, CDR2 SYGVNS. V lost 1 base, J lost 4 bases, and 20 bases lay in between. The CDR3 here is CASSESLSSGKYGNTIYF. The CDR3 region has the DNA TGTGCCAGCAGTGAATCTCTCTCGTCGGGGAAATACGGAAACACCATATATTTT.

In DNA, the CDR3 is TGTGCCAGCCAGGGGGTTCCGGGACAGGGGAACGCTTACTCTGGGGCCAACGTCCTGACTTTC. This sequence encodes CASQGVPGQGNAYSGANVLTF. The rearrangement joins TRBV3-1 (or the pseudogene TRBV3-2) to TRBJ2-6; 10 bases fit TRBD1. The CDR3 runs 21 residues. After removal of 8 bases from V and 0 bases from J, the junction contained 19 bases not matched to a gene. CDR1 LGHDT and CDR2 YNNKEL come from the germline V gene (reference sequence).

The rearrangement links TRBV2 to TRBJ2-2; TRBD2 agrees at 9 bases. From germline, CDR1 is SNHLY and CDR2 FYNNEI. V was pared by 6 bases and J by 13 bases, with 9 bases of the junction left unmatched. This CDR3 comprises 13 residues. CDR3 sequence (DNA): TGTGCCAGCAGAAGACTAGCGGAGGGGTTGCTGTTTTTT. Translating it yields CASRRLAEGLLFF.

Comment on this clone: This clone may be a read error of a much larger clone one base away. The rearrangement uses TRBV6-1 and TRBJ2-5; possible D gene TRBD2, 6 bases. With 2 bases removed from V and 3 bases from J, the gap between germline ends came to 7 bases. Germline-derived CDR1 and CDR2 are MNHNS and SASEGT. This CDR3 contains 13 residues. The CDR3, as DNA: TGTGCCAGCAGTGAATGGGGGGAAGAGACCCAGTACTTC. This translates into CASSEWGEETQYF.

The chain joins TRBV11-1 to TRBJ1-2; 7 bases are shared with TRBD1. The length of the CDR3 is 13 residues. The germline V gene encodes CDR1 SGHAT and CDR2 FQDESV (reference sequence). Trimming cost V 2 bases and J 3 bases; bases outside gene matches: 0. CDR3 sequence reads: CASSLTGDYGYTF. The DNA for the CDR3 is TGTGCCAGCAGCTTAACAGGGGACTATGGCTACACCTTC.

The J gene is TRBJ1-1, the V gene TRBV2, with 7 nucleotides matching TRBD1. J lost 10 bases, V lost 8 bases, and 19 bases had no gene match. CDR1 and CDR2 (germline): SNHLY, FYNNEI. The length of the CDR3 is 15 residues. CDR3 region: CASSGQPPTGEGAFF. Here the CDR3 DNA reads TGTGCCAGCTCTGGACAACCCCCTACAGGGGAAGGAGCTTTCTTT.

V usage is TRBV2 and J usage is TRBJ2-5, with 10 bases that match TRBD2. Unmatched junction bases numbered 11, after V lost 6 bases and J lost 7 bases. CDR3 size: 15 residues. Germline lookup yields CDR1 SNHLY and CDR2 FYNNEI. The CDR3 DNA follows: TGTGCCAGCAGAAGACTAGCGGGCGAGGGGGGGACCCAGTACTTC. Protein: CASRRLAGEGGTQYF.

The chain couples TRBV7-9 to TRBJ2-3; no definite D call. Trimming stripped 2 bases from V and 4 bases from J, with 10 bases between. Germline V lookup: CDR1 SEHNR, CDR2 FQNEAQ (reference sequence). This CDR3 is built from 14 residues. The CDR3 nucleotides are TGTGCCAGCAGCTTACTCGGGTCCGCAGATACGCAGTATTTT. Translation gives CASSLLGSADTQYF. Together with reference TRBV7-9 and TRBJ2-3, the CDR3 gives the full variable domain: DTGVSQNPRHKITKRGQNVTFRCDPISEHNRLYWYRQTLGQGPEFLTYFQNEAQLEKSRLLSDRFSAERPKGSFSTLEIQRTEQGDSAMYLCASSLLGSADTQYFGPGTRLTVL.

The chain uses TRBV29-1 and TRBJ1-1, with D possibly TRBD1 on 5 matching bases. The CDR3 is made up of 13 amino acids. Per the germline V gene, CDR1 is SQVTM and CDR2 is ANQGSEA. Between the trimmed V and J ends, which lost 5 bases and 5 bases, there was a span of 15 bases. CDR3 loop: CSVMDGGGTEAFF. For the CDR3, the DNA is TGCAGCGTTATGGACGGGGGAGGAACTGAAGCTTTCTTT.